The T cell receptor beta chain described here comes from a study of shared clonotypes between healthy human individuals. Profiled with immunoSEQ multiplex PCR; TCRdb holds only in-frame clones, not every one. This table holds about 1,900,000 clones, over 85% found once. CD45RO-negative CD8 cells positively selected for CCR7 made up the naive population, which excluded terminally differentiated effector memory CD45RA+ cells. All donors were healthy HIV-negative adults lacking recent acute infections or vaccinations. V shed 4 bases and J 6 bases; nucleotides not matched to a gene: 12. The CDR3 is 16 residues long. Germline V gives CDR1 SGDLS, CDR2 YYNGEE.

The TCR originated in a man in his late teens or twenties in good health. The sample was naive CD8+ T cells sorted from blood. The V call is TRBV9, the J call TRBJ1-4; the match to TRBD1 covers 7 bases. CDR3 sequence: CASSPSGGGRDEKLFF. CDR3 nucleotide sequence: TGTGCCAGCAGCCCTAGCGGAGGGGGCAGAGATGAAAAACTGTTTTTT.